This TCR beta chain was captured in a study of shared T cell receptors in the human thymus. Sequencing was performed with immunoSEQ multiplex PCR; in TCRdb, only in-frame clones are kept and a portion is missing. The sample has about 730,000 clones, approximately 85% seen once. These data were also filed under a second study, of human thymus T cells. That work contributes: In thymic and blood repertoires alike, V and J usage looked biased. Highly overlapping thymic repertoires among unrelated individuals were reported in related research.

The TCR originated in a girl under three years old with a congenital heart defect. The sequencing sample was made of thymocytes.

CDR3 in DNA: TGTGCCAGCAGCGAAACCAAGCGAAAGACTAGCCCCCTCTACGAGCAGTACTTC. Translation: CASSETKRKTSPLYEQYF. The V call is TRBV5-6, the J call TRBJ2-7; 7 nucleotides match TRBD2. The J segment lost 3 bases and the V segment lost 4 bases, leaving 19 bases of the junction unmatched. The CDR3 runs to 18 residues. The germline V gene has CDR1 SGHDT and CDR2 YYEEEE.